These T cell receptor beta chains were read from a single sample in a study of CD8 T cells in Susac syndrome. In TCRdb, the immunoSEQ multiplex PCR reads were re-called with MiXCR into one record per CDR3 protein. Among over 95,000 distinct CDR3 sequences listed, around 90% were seen once. Sequenced: CD4+ T cells from PBMCs. The receptors here all came from a human donor in good health. Each CDR3 is given with its conserved first and last residue. The D gene is left open where the match is weak. Size is omitted from some rows. Given values are once, few, many or a class for expanded clones.

d_call	clone_size	v_call	j_call	cdr3_aa	cdr3_nt
NA	NA	TRBV29-1	TRBJ2-1	CSVRQGGNEQFF	TGCAGCGTAAGACAGGGAGGCAATGAGCAGTTCTTC
NA	NA	TRBV7-9	TRBJ1-2	CASSLRQEDYGYTF	TGTGCCAGCAGCCTCAGACAGGAGGACTATGGCTACACCTTC
NA	NA	TRBV7-2	TRBJ2-7	CASGHSYEQYF	TGTGCCAGCGGACATTCCTACGAGCAGTACTTC
TRBD2	NA	TRBV5-1	TRBJ2-5	CASSFGGNQETQYF	TGCGCCAGCAGCTTCGGGGGGAACCAAGAGACCCAGTACTTC
NA	few	TRBV5-4	TRBJ2-2	CASSRTYPNTGELFF	TGTGCCAGCAGCCGCACTTACCCGAACACCGGGGAGCTGTTTTTT
NA	NA	TRBV18	TRBJ1-5	CASSPYRAVNQPQHF	TGTGCCAGCTCACCCTACAGGGCGGTCAATCAGCCCCAGCATTTT
NA	NA	TRBV6-5	TRBJ2-1	CASSYSIRSLYNEQFF	TGTGCCAGCAGTTACTCGATACGGAGCCTTTACAATGAGCAGTTCTTC
TRBD2	NA	TRBV6-2/TRBV6-3	TRBJ2-2	CASSWTSGDPNTGELFF	TGTGCCAGCAGTTGGACTAGCGGGGATCCGAACACCGGGGAGCTGTTTTTT
NA	NA	TRBV23-1	TRBJ2-5	CASSQFGGLPGLPKETQYF	TGCGCCAGCAGTCAATTTGGAGGCCTACCGGGCCTACCTAAGGAGACCCAGTACTTC
NA	NA	TRBV12-5	TRBJ2-7	CASGFSGALYEQYF	TGTGCTAGTGGTTTTTCCGGGGCCCTCTACGAGCAGTACTTC
TRBD2	NA	TRBV7-3	TRBJ2-2	CASSFWAGSGRTNTGELFF	TGTGCCAGCAGTTTCTGGGCAGGTAGCGGGAGAACTAACACCGGGGAGCTGTTTTTT
NA	NA	TRBV2	TRBJ1-1	CASSPWLQNIGPEAFF	TGTGCCAGCAGTCCATGGTTACAGAACATCGGGCCTGAAGCTTTCTTT
NA	NA	TRBV11-2	TRBJ1-2	CASSLGRQDGYTF	TGTGCCAGCAGCTTAGGGCGACAAGATGGCTACACCTTC
NA	NA	TRBV11-1	TRBJ2-5	CASSPEAQRAQETQYF	TGTGCCAGCAGCCCTGAGGCCCAGAGGGCCCAAGAGACCCAGTACTTC
TRBD1	NA	TRBV19	TRBJ1-1	CASSSAGTGVAEAFF	TGTGCCAGTTCTAGTGCCGGGACAGGGGTTGCTGAAGCTTTCTTT
NA	NA	TRBV18	TRBJ1-2	CASSPVSADYGYTF	TGTGCCAGCTCACCAGTCTCGGCAGACTATGGCTACACCTTC
TRBD1	NA	TRBV25-1	TRBJ1-6	CASSEGTGPIYSPLHF	TGTGCCAGCAGTGAAGGGACAGGGCCAATTTATTCACCCCTCCACTTT
NA	NA	TRBV29-1	TRBJ2-7	CSVSLRGNRNEQYF	TGCAGCGTCTCTCTGAGGGGGAATAGGAACGAGCAGTACTTC
TRBD1	NA	TRBV29-1	TRBJ2-6	CSVATGGGSGANVLTF	TGCAGCGTTGCTACAGGGGGCGGCTCTGGGGCCAACGTCCTGACTTTC
TRBD1	NA	TRBV7-9	TRBJ2-7	CASSLPGQPSYEQYF	TGTGCCAGCAGCCTTCCGGGACAGCCTTCCTACGAGCAGTACTTC
NA	NA	TRBV27	TRBJ2-2	CASSWRSYGTGELFF	TGTGCCAGCAGTTGGAGGTCTTACGGGACCGGGGAGCTGTTTTTT
NA	NA	TRBV27	TRBJ2-2	CASSLYRTANTGELFF	TGTGCCAGCAGTTTATACCGGACAGCGAACACCGGGGAGCTGTTTTTT
NA	NA	TRBV12-3/TRBV12-4	TRBJ2-3	CASRPTGSAGTQYF	TGTGCCAGCAGGCCCACGGGATCCGCGGGTACGCAGTATTTT
TRBD1	once	TRBV7-2	TRBJ2-7	CASSLAGGASYEQYF	TGTGCCAGCAGCTTGGCAGGGGGCGCCTCCTACGAGCAGTACTTC
NA	NA	TRBV6-2/TRBV6-3	TRBJ2-5	CASSYSRQAQETQYF	TGTGCCAGCAGTTACTCGCGGCAGGCGCAAGAGACCCAGTACTTC